Following are 24 T cell receptor beta chains from one sample sequenced in a study of blood T cell repertoires in COVID-19. Clones were sequenced by immunoSEQ multiplex PCR, and TCRdb holds only the in-frame ones, with some missing. Among about 400,000 clones listed, more than 75% were seen once. Sequencing was done on a sample of peripheral blood. These TCRs come from a human donor in a cohort sampled during active COVID-19.

The gene calls are TRBV27 and TRBJ2-1, with unresolved D. This CDR3 spans 15 amino acids. V was clipped by 5 bases and J by 2 bases, with 13 bases between them. Per germline, CDR1 MNHEY and CDR2 SMNVEV (reference sequence). The DNA for the CDR3 is TGTGCCAGCAGTGCCCGGCCCAGGCCCTACAATGAGCAGTTCTTC. It specifies CASSARPRPYNEQFF.

The chain combines TRBV7-2 with TRBJ2-3; TRBD2 aligns across 8 bases. The V gene end was trimmed by 2 bases and the J gene end by 0 bases; junction bases not matched to a gene: 4. The CDR3 totals 16 residues. Germline CDR1 is SGHTA and CDR2 is FQGNSA. The CDR3 here is CASSLIASGSTDTQYF. The CDR3, as DNA: TGTGCCAGCAGCTTAATAGCTAGCGGGAGCACAGATACGCAGTATTTT.

Remarks on this clone: The sample contains more than one DNA sequence encoding this CDR3. The chain is built from TRBV7-2 and TRBJ2-1, with D possibly matching TRBD1 (5 bases). The ends were cut back, 3 bases at V and 0 bases at J, with 9 bases in the middle. Germline lookup yields CDR1 SGHTA and CDR2 FQGNSA. The CDR3 has 15 residues. CDR3 amino acids: CASSLGLSSYNEQFF. DNA of the CDR3: TGTGCCAGCAGCTTGGGGCTTAGCTCCTACAATGAGCAGTTCTTC.

V and J are TRBV19 and TRBJ1-4, with D hard to call. Germline CDR1 and CDR2: LNHDA and SQIVND (reference sequence). V was shortened by 5 bases and J by 8 bases, with 12 bases between the two germline ends. This CDR3 region has 13 residues. The CDR3 coding sequence is TGTGCCAGTAGTGCCCGCTTTCGGGAAAAACTGTTTTTT. Translated: CASSARFREKLFF.

The rearrangement uses TRBV7-2 and TRBJ2-1; D unresolved. The CDR3 totals 12 residues. V was clipped by 3 bases and J by 6 bases, with 6 bases between them. The germline V gene encodes CDR1 SGHTA and CDR2 FQGNSA. The CDR3 DNA follows: TGTGCCAGCAGCTTGGTCGGCAATGAGCAGTTCTTC. It is translated as CASSLVGNEQFF.

The V call is TRBV7-2, the J call TRBJ2-7; TRBD2 matches at 10 bases. Germline CDR1 and CDR2: SGHTA and FQGNSA. The trim removed 5 bases at V and 0 bases at J, leaving 4 bases unmatched. This CDR3 has 15 amino acids. DNA of the CDR3: TGTGCCAGCAGCCCGGGACTAGCGTTCTCCTACGAGCAGTACTTC. Amino acid sequence: CASSPGLAFSYEQYF.

In this sample, this clone turned up once. This rearrangement joins TRBV6-5 to TRBJ1-6, with 9 bases that match TRBD1. The V gene end was trimmed by 1 base and the J gene end by 7 bases; junction bases not matched to a gene: 2. The CDR3 length is 15 residues. The V gene's germline CDR1 is MNHEY and CDR2 SVGAGI. CDR3 DNA sequence: TGTGCCAGCAGTTACTTACAGGGGGCGAATTCACCCCTCCACTTT. Residues: CASSYLQGANSPLHF.

The chain joins TRBV5-1 to TRBJ2-2, with D perhaps TRBD2 (5 bases). V lost 0 bases and J 7 bases, leaving 10 bases between the germline ends. Germline assignment: CDR1 SGHRS and CDR2 YFSETQ. There are 14 residues in the CDR3. This CDR3 is CASSLGGSNGELFF. The CDR3 nucleotides read TGCGCCAGCAGCTTGGGAGGGTCTAACGGGGAGCTGTTTTTT.

This sequence joins TRBV15 and TRBJ2-5, with D perhaps matching TRBD2 (8 bases). Germline V gene data show CDR1 as LNHNV and CDR2 as YYDKDF (reference sequence). CDR3 length: 14 residues. The germline V and J ends were trimmed by 8 bases and 5 bases, with 18 bases remaining between them. In DNA, the CDR3 is TGTGCCACCCACGGGAGGGGGCGCGTGGAGACCCAGTACTTC. Its translation: CATHGRGRVETQYF.

The chain combines TRBV7-2 with TRBJ2-7, with TRBD2 identical over 8 bases. Germline trimming cut 5 bases from V and 4 bases from J; bases unmatched to any gene: 13. CDR1 and CDR2 from the germline V gene are SGHTA and FQGNSA. The CDR3 consists of 16 residues. CDR3 protein: CASSNLAGINPYEQYF. The CDR3 DNA reads as TGTGCCAGCAGCAACTTAGCGGGGATCAACCCTTACGAGCAGTACTTC.

The genes are TRBV10-3 and TRBJ1-2; D possibly corresponds to TRBD1 (5 bases). This CDR3 has 17 residues. CDR1 is ENHRY, CDR2 SYGVKD, per germline. The germline V and J ends were trimmed by 4 bases and 0 bases, with 18 bases remaining between them. Here the CDR3 DNA reads TGTGCCATCAGTGGCCTGGGGCCAGAGTTTGCTAACTATGGCTACACCTTC. Translating gives CAISGLGPEFANYGYTF.

A few counts support this clone. This chain links TRBV20-1 with TRBJ1-1; D perhaps matches TRBD1 (5 bases). The CDR3 is made up of 13 amino acids. In germline, CDR1 is DFQATT, CDR2 SNEGSKA (reference sequence). Trimming shortened V by 6 bases and J by 5 bases, and 16 bases separated the two germline ends. The CDR3 reads CSASQGRETEAFF. In DNA form, the CDR3 reads TGCAGTGCCAGTCAGGGAAGAGAGACTGAAGCTTTCTTT.

This clone was found once. J is TRBJ1-4 and V is TRBV18; no clear D gene. CDR1 and CDR2 from the germline V gene are KGHSH and LQKENI. Trimming pared 5 bases from V and 2 bases from J, leaving 12 bases between. There are 15 residues in the CDR3. The CDR3 nucleotides are TGTGCCAGCTCAATCAGGAGGGCCACTAATGAAAAACTGTTTTTT. Amino acid sequence: CASSIRRATNEKLFF.

The chain employs TRBV30 and TRBJ1-1; D possibly corresponds to TRBD1 (5 bases). The CDR3 has 11 residues. Germline values: CDR1 GTSNPN, CDR2 SVGIG (reference sequence). Trimming shortened V by 3 bases and J by 9 bases, and 11 bases separated the two germline ends. CDR3 region: CAWSLAGKAFF. CDR3 nucleotides: TGTGCCTGGAGCTTGGCAGGGAAAGCTTTCTTT.

The chain links TRBV5-1 to TRBJ1-1, with a weak D call TRBD1 (5 bases). Germline values: CDR1 SGHRS, CDR2 YFSETQ. This CDR3 is 17 amino acids long. Trimming stripped 1 base from V and 0 bases from J, with 16 bases between. CDR3 sequence: CASSLPGAGLMNTEAFF. The DNA of the CDR3 is TGCGCCAGCAGCTTGCCTGGGGCCGGACTAATGAACACTGAAGCTTTCTTT. The variable domain in full, with the rest retrieved from reference TRBV5-1 and TRBJ1-1, is KAGVTQTPRYLIKTRGQQVTLSCSPISGHRSVSWYQQTPGQGLQFLFEYFSETQRNKGNFPGRFSGRQFSNSRSEMNVSTLELGDSALYLCASSLPGAGLMNTEAFFGQGTRLTVV.

This chain uses TRBV11-2 with TRBJ2-7; possible D gene TRBD1, 6 bases. The CDR3 consists of 13 residues. Trimming removed 6 bases from V and 3 bases from J, with 12 bases in between. The germline CDR1 and CDR2 sequences are SGHAT and FQNNGV. The CDR3 DNA follows: TGTGCCAGCAGTTCCGGGACATACTACGAGCAGTACTTC. Translated, it gives CASSSGTYYEQYF.

The V call is TRBV19, the J call TRBJ2-5; no firm D call. This CDR3 comprises 13 residues. Per germline, CDR1 LNHDA and CDR2 SQIVND (reference sequence). Trimming stripped 5 bases from V and 2 bases from J, with 9 bases between. Here the CDR3 reads CASSWAGQETQYF. The CDR3 bases are TGTGCCAGTAGTTGGGCAGGTCAAGAGACCCAGTACTTC.

The gene calls are TRBV6-5 and TRBJ1-3, with a possible D match to TRBD1 (5 bases). This CDR3 is built from 13 residues. The germline gives CDR1 MNHEY, CDR2 SVGAGI. V lost 7 bases to trimming and J lost 2 bases, with 9 bases between them. This CDR3 reads CASTARAGNTIYF. DNA of the CDR3: TGTGCCAGCACGGCCAGGGCTGGAAACACCATATATTTT.

V is TRBV5-1 and J is TRBJ2-2; D uncertain. CDR1 SGHRS and CDR2 YFSETQ come from the germline V gene. V dropped 0 bases and J dropped 3 bases, with 9 bases sitting between them. CDR3 length equals 15 residues. The CDR3: CASSLVAGDTGELFF. The CDR3 DNA reads as TGCGCCAGCAGCTTGGTGGCAGGCGACACCGGGGAGCTGTTTTTT.

The V and J genes are TRBV13 and TRBJ1-3, with D tentatively TRBD1 (5 bases). The CDR3 totals 15 residues. CDR1 PRHDT and CDR2 FYEKMQ come from the germline V gene (reference sequence). V was pared by 3 bases and J by 4 bases, with 13 bases between. The CDR3 loop is CASSFMGGAGNTIYF. The CDR3 nucleotides are TGTGCCAGCAGCTTCATGGGGGGTGCCGGAAACACCATATATTTT.

V and J are TRBV19 and TRBJ1-2; 9 bases match TRBD1. V shed 5 bases and J 2 bases; nucleotides not matched to a gene: 6. CDR3 length: 15 residues. CDR1 is LNHDA, CDR2 SQIVND, per germline (reference sequence). Written as DNA, the CDR3 is TGTGCCAGTAGTGCCCGGGACAGGGAGAACTATGGCTACACCTTC. This gives the protein CASSARDRENYGYTF.

The chain recombines TRBV11-2 with TRBJ2-2; the match to TRBD1 covers 8 bases. The CDR3 covers 16 residues. Looked up from germline, CDR1 is SGHAT and CDR2 is FQNNGV. V lost 3 bases to trimming and J lost 5 bases; unmatched junction nucleotides: 8. CDR3 in amino acids: CASSFSRTGFTGELFF. In DNA form, the CDR3 reads TGTGCCAGCAGCTTTTCGAGGACAGGGTTTACCGGGGAGCTGTTTTTT. The whole variable domain, filled in from reference TRBV11-2 and TRBJ2-2, reads EAGVAQSPRYKIIEKRQSVAFWCNPISGHATLYWYQQILGQGPKLLIQFQNNGVVDDSQLPKDRFSAERLKGVDSTLKIQPAKLEDSAVYLCASSFSRTGFTGELFFGEGSRLTVL.

The chain joins TRBV5-1 to TRBJ2-5, with TRBD2 matching over 7 bases. The CDR3 sequence is 14 residues long. Trimming cost V 5 bases and J 3 bases; bases outside gene matches: 7. The germline V gene has CDR1 SGHRS and CDR2 YFSETQ. CDR3 sequence reads: CASRGLAVKETQYF. The CDR3 DNA follows: TGCGCCAGCAGAGGGCTAGCGGTAAAAGAGACCCAGTACTTC.

This clone was found once. The J gene is TRBJ2-3, the V gene TRBV27, with D perhaps TRBD1 (5 bases). V lost 3 bases to trimming and J lost 0 bases, with 25 bases between them. CDR3 length equals 20 residues. Germline V CDR1 and CDR2: MNHEY, SMNVEV (reference sequence). The CDR3 reads CASSFPLAGSAPPSTDTQYF. For the CDR3, the DNA is TGTGCCAGCAGTTTTCCTCTGGCAGGGTCGGCACCGCCTAGCACAGATACGCAGTATTTT.